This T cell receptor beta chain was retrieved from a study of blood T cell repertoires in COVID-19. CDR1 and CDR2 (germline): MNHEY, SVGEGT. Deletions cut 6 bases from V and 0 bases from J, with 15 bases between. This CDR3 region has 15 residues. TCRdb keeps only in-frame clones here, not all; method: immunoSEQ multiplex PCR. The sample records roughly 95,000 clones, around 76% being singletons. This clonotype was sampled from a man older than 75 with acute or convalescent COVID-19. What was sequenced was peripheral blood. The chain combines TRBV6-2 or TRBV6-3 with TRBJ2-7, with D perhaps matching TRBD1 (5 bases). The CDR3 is CASSNDSPGSYEQYF. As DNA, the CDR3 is TGTGCCAGCAGCAACGACAGTCCAGGCTCCTACGAGCAGTACTTC.